Given below is one T cell receptor (beta chain) in context. Its antigen is currently unknown. TCRdb keeps only in-frame clones here, not all; method: immunoSEQ multiplex PCR. The data show 9,500 to 15,000 clones, less than 90% seen once. The sample is drawn from a study of somatic mutations in cytotoxic T cells in rheumatoid arthritis. Trimming removed 4 bases from V and 8 bases from J; junction bases left unmatched: 7. Germline V CDR1 and CDR2: SEHNR, FQNEAQ (reference sequence). The CDR3 has 13 residues. Points from the study as a whole: The study found no significant difference in CD8+ T-cell clonality between rheumatoid arthritis patients and age-matched healthy controls.

Positive magnetic bead selection separated CD4+ and CD8+ cells, and flow cytometry confirmed purity. This clonotype was obtained from a woman aged 60 to 75 in good health. What was sequenced was CD8+ T cells sorted from blood. The V gene is TRBV7-9, the J gene TRBJ1-1; 7 bases are a match to TRBD1. Written as DNA, the CDR3 is TGTGCCAGCAGCTCCTTACAGGGGATAGAAGCTTTCTTT. Amino acids: CASSSLQGIEAFF.